This is a list of T cell receptor beta chains from one sample in a study of control samples from healthy donors and cancer patients. The data were produced by immunoSEQ multiplex PCR, yet TCRdb's version contains in-frame clones alone and is incomplete. The sample carries 150,000 to 160,000 clones, about 94% recorded once. The specimen was blood. The receptor set was obtained from a man aged 35-49 years in good health. CDR3s include the opening cysteine and the closing phenylalanine or tryptophan. The order of the fields is clone size, D gene, J gene, V gene, CDR3 protein, CDR3 DNA. D genes are given only for firm matches. Expanded clones are given a class, and other clones once, few, many or no size at all.

-	-	TRBJ2-3	TRBV6-5	CASRLRVGTDTQYF	TGTGCCAGCAGACTAAGGGTTGGCACAGATACGCAGTATTTT
-	-	TRBJ1-4	TRBV10-2	CASSEHPSAKLFF	TGCGCCAGCAGTGAGCACCCTTCGGCAAAACTGTTTTTT
-	-	TRBJ1-2	TRBV7-9	CASSRLLAGGYTF	TGTGCCAGCAGCAGACTTTTGGCCGGGGGCTACACCTTC
-	-	TRBJ1-2	TRBV27	CASSLKRGDGYTF	TGTGCCAGCAGTTTAAAGCGAGGTGATGGCTACACCTTC
-	-	TRBJ2-3	TRBV7-9	CAAPGRIEGDTQYF	TGTGCCGCCCCGGGGAGGATAGAGGGAGATACGCAGTATTTT
-	-	TRBJ1-4	TRBV12-3/TRBV12-4	CASSFRESEKLFF	TGTGCCAGCAGTTTCAGGGAGAGTGAAAAACTGTTTTTT
-	-	TRBJ1-1	TRBV27	CASSQGTWSPEAFF	TGTGCCAGCAGTCAAGGGACGTGGTCCCCTGAAGCTTTCTTT
-	-	TRBJ1-2	TRBV4-1	CASSQVGRRLYGYTF	TGCGCCAGCAGCCAAGTCGGGCGCAGGCTCTATGGCTACACCTTC
-	-	TRBJ2-6	TRBV5-1	CASSLFKVGPYSGANVLTF	TGCGCCAGCAGCTTATTTAAGGTGGGACCCTACTCTGGGGCCAACGTCCTGACTTTC
-	-	TRBJ1-1	TRBV14	CASSQTSNGEAFF	TGTGCCAGCAGCCAAACATCGAACGGTGAAGCTTTCTTT
-	-	TRBJ1-1	TRBV6-5	CASSYSAGTEAFF	TGTGCCAGCAGTTACTCGGCCGGGACTGAAGCTTTCTTT
-	-	TRBJ2-7	TRBV27	CASSLDRHYEQYF	TGTGCCAGCAGTTTAGACAGGCACTACGAGCAGTACTTC
-	-	TRBJ1-2	TRBV5-1	CASSLEGTYGYTF	TGCGCCAGCAGCTTGGAGGGGACCTATGGCTACACCTTC
-	-	TRBJ1-5	TRBV24-1	CATSGGQGSNQPQHF	TGTGCCACCTCGGGAGGCCAGGGGAGCAATCAGCCCCAGCATTTT
-	TRBD1	TRBJ2-7	TRBV11-2	CASSLVDRGGYEQYF	TGTGCCAGCAGCTTAGTCGACAGGGGAGGCTACGAGCAGTACTTC
once	TRBD1	TRBJ2-2	TRBV7-7	CASSPDGQGWTGELFF	TGTGCCAGCAGCCCAGACGGACAGGGGTGGACCGGGGAGCTGTTTTTT
-	TRBD1	TRBJ1-1	TRBV7-9	CASSTDRAQDTEAFF	TGTGCCAGCAGCACGGACAGGGCTCAGGACACTGAAGCTTTCTTT
-	TRBD1	TRBJ2-2	TRBV6-5	CASSLTGGSYTGELFF	TGTGCCAGCAGTTTAACAGGGGGATCTTACACCGGGGAGCTGTTTTTT
-	TRBD1	TRBJ2-7	TRBV3-1/TRBV3-2	CASSPWGQETPFYAKYF	TGTGCCAGCAGCCCATGGGGACAGGAGACGCCTTTCTACGCGAAGTACTTC
-	-	TRBJ1-1	TRBV28	CASSLISTGMNTEAFF	TGTGCCAGCAGTTTAATCTCTACAGGGATGAACACTGAAGCTTTCTTT
-	-	TRBJ1-4	TRBV19	CASSIGGTGEKLFF	TGTGCCAGTAGTATAGGCGGCACAGGTGAAAAACTGTTTTTT
-	-	TRBJ1-1	TRBV19	CATTLTGSLGLTEAFF	TGTGCCACCACCCTGACGGGGTCCCTGGGGCTAACTGAAGCTTTCTTT
-	-	TRBJ1-1	TRBV29-1	CSVEAGSGTEAFF	TGCAGCGTTGAAGCCGGCTCCGGGACTGAAGCTTTCTTT
-	-	TRBJ2-7	TRBV10-3	CAISESLYEQYF	TGTGCCATCAGTGAGTCCCTCTACGAGCAGTACTTC
-	-	TRBJ1-2	TRBV14	CASSPDNYGYTF	TGTGCCAGCAGCCCCGATAACTATGGCTACACCTTC
once	TRBD1	TRBJ1-1	TRBV14	CASSPDRGTEAFF	TGTGCCAGCAGCCCGGACAGGGGCACTGAAGCTTTCTTT
-	-	TRBJ1-2	TRBV7-9	CASMGFNYGYTF	TGTGCCAGCATGGGATTTAACTATGGCTACACCTTC
-	-	TRBJ2-1	TRBV5-1	CASSLLAPSLGRGSTEQFF	TGCGCCAGCAGCTTGCTGGCCCCGTCACTCGGACGGGGGTCCACTGAGCAGTTCTTC
-	TRBD1	TRBJ1-1	TRBV6-5	CASSKTGIPEAFF	TGTGCCAGCAGTAAGACAGGGATCCCTGAAGCTTTCTTT
-	TRBD1	TRBJ1-1	TRBV7-6	CASSPRIGTGSLNTEAFF	TGTGCCAGCAGCCCCAGAATTGGGACAGGGTCATTGAACACTGAAGCTTTCTTT